These 26 T cell receptor beta chains were all obtained from the same sample, sequenced in a study of technical replicates of blood from a handful of donors. The repertoire was sequenced with immunoSEQ multiplex PCR; TCRdb's copy has only in-frame clones and lacks some. This sample has about 85,000 clones, with roughly 94% found just once. The sample consisted of T cells isolated from PBMCs. The source of these receptors is a human donor in good health.

DNA for the CDR3: TGTGCCACACAGGAGCCCGCAAATGAAAAACTGTTTTTT. It specifies CATQEPANEKLFF. The chain recombines TRBV10-3 with TRBJ1-4; D might be TRBD1 (5 bases). Germline V CDR1 and CDR2: ENHRY, SYGVKD. V was clipped by 10 bases and J by 5 bases, with 14 bases between them. The CDR3 loop spans 13 amino acids.

The chain joins TRBV5-1 to TRBJ1-2; 8 bases fit TRBD1. The germline gives CDR1 SGHRS, CDR2 YFSETQ. This CDR3 has 15 residues. V shed 4 bases, J shed 3 bases, and the junction held 8 bases outside the gene matches. The CDR3 here is CASSPPTGVDYGYTF. CDR3 DNA sequence: TGCGCCAGCAGCCCCCCGACAGGGGTGGACTATGGCTACACCTTC.

The rearrangement links TRBV15 to TRBJ1-1; 9 nucleotides align to TRBD1. The CDR3 contains 15 residues. CDR1 and CDR2 from the germline V gene are LNHNV and YYDKDF (reference sequence). Germline trimming cut 3 bases from V and 5 bases from J; bases unmatched to any gene: 7. CDR3 amino acids: CATSRGTGGRTEAFF. The CDR3 nucleotides read TGTGCCACCAGCAGGGGAACAGGGGGCCGGACTGAAGCTTTCTTT.

The chain links TRBV29-1 to TRBJ2-5; no clear D. The CDR3 runs to 11 residues. The germline gives CDR1 SQVTM, CDR2 ANQGSEA. V lost 4 bases and J lost 0, with 3 bases in between. The DNA of the CDR3 is TGCAGCGTTGTAGACCAAGAGACCCAGTACTTC. Its translation: CSVVDQETQYF.

The rearrangement uses TRBV29-1 and TRBJ2-5; no reliable D call. V was clipped by 7 bases and J by 2 bases, with 8 bases between them. The germline V gene encodes CDR1 SQVTM and CDR2 ANQGSEA. CDR3 size: 11 residues. DNA for the CDR3: TGCAGCGCCGAGTGGCAAGAGACCCAGTACTTC. Protein: CSAEWQETQYF.

The chain combines TRBV7-9 with TRBJ2-1, with D perhaps TRBD2 (5 bases). Germline CDR1 and CDR2: SEHNR and FQNEAQ (reference sequence). This CDR3 has 16 residues. The V end was cut by 4 bases, the J end by 0 bases, with 13 bases between. CDR3 DNA sequence: TGTGCCAGCAGCTCCGAGAGGGCTAGCTCCTACAATGAGCAGTTCTTC. Protein product: CASSSERASSYNEQFF.

The chain couples TRBV4-1 to TRBJ2-2; TRBD2 might be the D (7 bases). The CDR3 is 16 amino acids. Trimming took off 0 bases at V and 5 bases at J, with 13 bases between the two ends. CDR1 is MGHRA, CDR2 YSYEKL, per germline. The CDR3 sequence: CASSQERGRGTGELFF. DNA of the CDR3: TGCGCCAGCAGCCAAGAACGAGGGAGGGGGACCGGGGAGCTGTTTTTT.

This sequence joins TRBV6-5 and TRBJ2-7; 8 bases are a match to TRBD1. CDR3 size: 16 residues. The V segment lost 0 bases and the J segment 1 base; nucleotides outside the gene matches: 5. Germline V gives CDR1 MNHEY, CDR2 SVGAGI. The CDR3 is CASSYSGQGNSYEQYF. In nucleotides, the CDR3 is TGTGCCAGCAGTTACTCTGGACAGGGAAATTCCTACGAGCAGTACTTC.

V and J are TRBV2 and TRBJ1-6, with TRBD1 as a possible D gene (5 bases). The CDR3 runs 12 residues. Germline lookup yields CDR1 SNHLY and CDR2 FYNNEI. The V end was cut by 4 bases, the J end by 8 bases, with 6 bases between. CDR3 loop: CASSAGDSPLHF. CDR3 nucleotide sequence: TGTGCCAGCAGTGCGGGGGATTCACCCCTCCACTTT.

The rearrangement joins TRBV2 to TRBJ1-2, with D tentatively TRBD1 (6 bases). The CDR3 consists of 13 residues. The V and J ends lost 3 bases and 3 bases respectively, with 8 bases between them. In germline, CDR1 is SNHLY, CDR2 FYNNEI. The CDR3 loop is CASSDKGDYGYTF. DNA of the CDR3: TGTGCCAGCAGTGATAAGGGGGACTATGGCTACACCTTC.

The rearrangement links TRBV2 to TRBJ2-2; 13 bases line up with TRBD2. The CDR3 extends over 15 amino acids. CDR1 is SNHLY, CDR2 FYNNEI, per germline. V lost 4 bases to trimming and J lost 4 bases; unmatched junction nucleotides: 0. This CDR3 is CASSGTSGSTGELFF. CDR3 DNA sequence: TGTGCCAGCAGTGGGACTAGCGGGAGCACCGGGGAGCTGTTTTTT.

CDR3 coding DNA: TGTGCCAGCATTAGCCGACAGTATGGCTACACCTTC. Its protein is CASISRQYGYTF. The chain couples TRBV6-1 to TRBJ1-2; tentative D call: TRBD1 (5 bases). This CDR3 has 12 amino acids. Trimming pared 7 bases from V and 5 bases from J, leaving 11 bases between. Germline CDR1 reads MNHNS; CDR2 reads SASEGT.

The chain joins TRBV7-8 to TRBJ2-1, with 11 bases lining up with TRBD2. V gave up 3 bases and J gave up 3 bases; unmatched junction bases: 13. CDR1 SGHVS and CDR2 FQNEAQ come from the germline V gene. The CDR3 length is 19 residues. CDR3 protein: CASSFTALELAGGYNEQFF. CDR3 DNA: TGTGCCAGCAGCTTTACTGCCCTCGAGCTAGCGGGGGGCTACAATGAGCAGTTCTTC.

The chain links TRBV6-1 to TRBJ2-5; TRBD2 is a possible D gene (5 bases). Germline V gene data show CDR1 as MNHNS and CDR2 as SASEGT. With 1 base removed from V and 5 bases from J, the gap between germline ends came to 17 bases. There are 16 residues in the CDR3. CDR3 sequence reads: CASSEGRVTRTETQYF. CDR3 nucleotides: TGTGCCAGCAGTGAAGGCCGGGTAACGAGGACTGAGACCCAGTACTTC.

This sequence joins TRBV4-1 and TRBJ1-1; D might be TRBD1 (5 bases). Germline V gene lookup returns CDR1 MGHRA and CDR2 YSYEKL. The CDR3 runs to 13 residues. The V and J ends lost 4 bases and 4 bases respectively, with 10 bases between them. CDR3 amino acids: CASSPIGGTEAFF. The DNA for the CDR3 is TGCGCCAGCAGCCCTATCGGGGGCACTGAAGCTTTCTTT.

CDR3 protein: CASLAGQGYNEQFF. The CDR3 DNA reads as TGTGCCAGCCTTGCGGGACAGGGATACAATGAGCAGTTCTTC. This sequence joins TRBV6-1 and TRBJ2-1, with 9 bases matching TRBD1. CDR3 length: 14 amino acids. J lost 4 bases, V lost 8 bases, and 6 bases had no gene match. Germline V gives CDR1 MNHNS, CDR2 SASEGT.

J is TRBJ2-7 and V is TRBV6-8; the D gene is possibly TRBD1 (6 bases). This CDR3 has 13 amino acids. V dropped 7 bases and J dropped 5 bases, with 15 bases sitting between them. CDR1 and CDR2 from the germline V gene are MNHGY and SAAAGT. CDR3 sequence (DNA): TGTGCCAGCAAGACGGACAGTAGCCACGAGCAGTACTTC. It encodes CASKTDSSHEQYF.

This chain connects TRBV19 to TRBJ2-7; TRBD1 aligns across 11 bases. V dropped 8 bases and J dropped 3; count of bases not matched to a gene: 9. There are 15 residues in the CDR3. Germline-derived CDR1 and CDR2 are LNHDA and SQIVND (reference sequence). CDR3: CASRFSGTGGYEQYF. The CDR3 DNA reads as TGTGCCAGTCGATTTTCCGGGACAGGGGGCTACGAGCAGTACTTC.

This sequence joins TRBV7-6 and TRBJ2-2, with a tentative D call TRBD2 (5 bases). The germline gives CDR1 SGHVS, CDR2 FNYEAQ. The CDR3 is 14 residues long. V was pared by 2 bases and J by 3 bases, with 7 bases between. The CDR3 DNA reads as TGTGCCAGCAGCTTATTCGGGGACACCGGGGAGCTGTTTTTT. This sequence encodes CASSLFGDTGELFF.

The chain is built from TRBV11-2 and TRBJ2-7, with 14 bases fitting TRBD2. This CDR3 comprises 18 residues. Germline V CDR1 and CDR2: SGHAT, FQNNGV. J gave up 0 bases and V 6 bases, and 10 bases lay outside the gene matches. The CDR3 region has the DNA TGTGCCAGCAGAAGACCGGGACTAGCGGGGGCGACCTCCTACGAGCAGTACTTC. Its protein is CASRRPGLAGATSYEQYF.

This clone has only one observation. J is TRBJ2-1 and V is TRBV4-1; D is possibly TRBD2 (6 bases). CDR3 length equals 16 residues. With 0 bases removed from V and 0 bases from J, the gap between germline ends came to 9 bases. CDR1 is MGHRA, CDR2 YSYEKL, per germline. The CDR3 reads CASSQEISGSYNEQFF. The CDR3 DNA reads as TGCGCCAGCAGCCAAGAAATTAGCGGCTCCTACAATGAGCAGTTCTTC.

This chain links TRBV6-1 with TRBJ1-4; D is undetermined. Germline lookup yields CDR1 MNHNS and CDR2 SASEGT. The V and J ends lost 11 bases and 3 bases respectively, with 16 bases between them. This CDR3 has 14 amino acids. The CDR3 reads CAGSGGASNEKLFF. The DNA of the CDR3 is TGTGCCGGGTCCGGAGGCGCCTCTAATGAAAAACTGTTTTTT.

This clone was counted only a few times. The rearrangement links TRBV30 to TRBJ1-1, with D perhaps TRBD1 (6 bases). The CDR3 has 14 amino acids. Trimming took off 5 bases at V and 0 bases at J, with 13 bases between the two ends. Germline CDR1 is GTSNPN and CDR2 is SVGIG (reference sequence). CDR3 sequence (DNA): TGTGCCTGGGAACCGGGACACCTGAACACTGAAGCTTTCTTT. Translating it yields CAWEPGHLNTEAFF.

The chain links TRBV15 to TRBJ2-2; no definite D call. Trimming took 3 bases from V and 8 from J, leaving 4 bases between them. CDR1 and CDR2 from the germline V gene are LNHNV and YYDKDF (reference sequence). This CDR3 is built from 11 residues. CDR3 protein: CATSSEGELFF. Here the CDR3 DNA reads TGTGCCACCAGCAGTGAGGGGGAGCTGTTTTTT.

This clone has only one observation. The gene calls are TRBV7-9 and TRBJ1-4; a weak D match, TRBD1 (6 bases). The CDR3 extends over 16 amino acids. The germline V gene has CDR1 SEHNR and CDR2 FQNEAQ (reference sequence). Trimming shortened V by 3 bases and J by 5 bases, and 16 bases separated the two germline ends. The CDR3 region has the DNA TGTGCCAGCAGCTTGGCGGGGGGCGACTTAAATGAAAAACTGTTTTTT. Amino acids: CASSLAGGDLNEKLFF.

This rearrangement joins TRBV5-4 to TRBJ2-1; tentative D call: TRBD1 (6 bases). The CDR3 length is 16 residues. Germline CDR1 reads SGHNT; CDR2 reads YYREEE (reference sequence). The V end was cut by 4 bases, the J end by 0 bases, with 14 bases between. This chain's CDR3 is CASSSNRDNSYNEQFF. The CDR3 DNA is TGTGCCAGCAGCAGCAACCGGGACAACTCCTACAATGAGCAGTTCTTC.